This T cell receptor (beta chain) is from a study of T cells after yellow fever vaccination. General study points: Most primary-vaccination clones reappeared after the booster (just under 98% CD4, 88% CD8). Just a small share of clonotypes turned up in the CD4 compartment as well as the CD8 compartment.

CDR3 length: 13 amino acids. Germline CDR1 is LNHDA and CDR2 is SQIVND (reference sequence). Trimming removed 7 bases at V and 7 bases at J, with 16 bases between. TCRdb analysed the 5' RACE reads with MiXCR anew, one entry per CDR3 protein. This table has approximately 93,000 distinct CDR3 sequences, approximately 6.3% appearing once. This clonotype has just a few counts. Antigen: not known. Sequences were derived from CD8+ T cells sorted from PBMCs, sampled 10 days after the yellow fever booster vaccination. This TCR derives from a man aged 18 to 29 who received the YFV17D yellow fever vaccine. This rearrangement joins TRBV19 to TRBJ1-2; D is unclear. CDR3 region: CASNEIGRSGYTF. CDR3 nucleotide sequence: TGTGCCAGTAACGAGATAGGGAGGAGTGGCTACACCTTC.